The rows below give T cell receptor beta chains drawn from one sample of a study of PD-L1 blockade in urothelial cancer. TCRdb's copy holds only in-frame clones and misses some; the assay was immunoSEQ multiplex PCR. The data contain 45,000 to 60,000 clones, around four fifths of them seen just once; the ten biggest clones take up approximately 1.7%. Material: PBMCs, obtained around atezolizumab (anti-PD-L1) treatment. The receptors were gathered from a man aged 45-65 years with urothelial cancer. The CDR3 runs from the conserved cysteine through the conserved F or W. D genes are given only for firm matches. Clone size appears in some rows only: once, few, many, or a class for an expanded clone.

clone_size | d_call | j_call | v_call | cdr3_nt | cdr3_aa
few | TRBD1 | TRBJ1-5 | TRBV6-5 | TGTGCCAGCGCGAGACAGGGGAATGTTCAGCCCCAGCATTTT | CASARQGNVQPQHF
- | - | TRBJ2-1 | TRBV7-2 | TGTGCCAGCAGCTTAATGGATGGGGCCAAGAATGAGCAGTTCTTC | CASSLMDGAKNEQFF
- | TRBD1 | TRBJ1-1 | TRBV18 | TGTGCCAGCTCATTCGGACAGGGGGCGTCTGAAGCTTTCTTT | CASSFGQGASEAFF
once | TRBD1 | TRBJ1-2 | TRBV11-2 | TGTGCCAGCAGCTTAAGGAGGGGTCAGGGGGCATCGTCCTATGGCTACACCTTC | CASSLRRGQGASSYGYTF
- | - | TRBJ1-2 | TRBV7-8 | TGTGCCAGCAGCTCTAACGAGGGTAACAACTATGGCTACACCTTC | CASSSNEGNNYGYTF
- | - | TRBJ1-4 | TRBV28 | TGTGCCAGCAGTTTATACAGTTGGGAAAAACTGTTTTTT | CASSLYSWEKLFF
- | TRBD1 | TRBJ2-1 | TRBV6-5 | TGTGCCAGCAGTAACCGGGACAGGCAGTTCTTC | CASSNRDRQFF
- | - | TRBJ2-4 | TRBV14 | TGTGCCAGCAGCCAAGCAATTGGGGCCATTCAGTACTTC | CASSQAIGAIQYF
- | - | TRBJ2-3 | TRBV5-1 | TGCGCCAGCAGCTCCCTAGCGTGGGGCGGGGGCACAGATACGCAGTATTTT | CASSSLAWGGGTDTQYF
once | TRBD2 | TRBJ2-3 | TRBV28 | TGTGCCAGCTGGCGGGGGGGCACAGATACGCAGTATTTT | CASWRGGTDTQYF
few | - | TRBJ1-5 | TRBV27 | TGTGCCAGCAGCTTTAGTCAGGGTTATCAGCCCCAGCATTTT | CASSFSQGYQPQHF
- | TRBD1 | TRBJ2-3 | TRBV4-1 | TGCGCCAGCAGCCGACAGGGGTTGAGAACCACAGATACGCAGTATTTT | CASSRQGLRTTDTQYF
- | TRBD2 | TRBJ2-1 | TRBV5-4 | TGTGCCAGCAGCTTGTCTGCTAGCGGGGTACACAATGAGCAGTTCTTC | CASSLSASGVHNEQFF
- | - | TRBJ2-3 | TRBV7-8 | TGTGCCAGCAGCCTCAGGGACACAGATACGCAGTATTTT | CASSLRDTDTQYF
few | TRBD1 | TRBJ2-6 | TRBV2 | TGTGCCAGCAGACAGGGGCTATATGGGGCCAACGTCCTGACTTTC | CASRQGLYGANVLTF
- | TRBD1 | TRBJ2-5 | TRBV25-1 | TGTGCCAGCAGCAAGGGGGACAGGGCCATCAAAGAGACCCAGTACTTC | CASSKGDRAIKETQYF
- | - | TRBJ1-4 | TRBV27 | TGTGCCAGCAGTTTCGCGGGAGGGAATAATGAAAAACTGTTTTTT | CASSFAGGNNEKLFF
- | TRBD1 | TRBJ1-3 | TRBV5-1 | TGCGCCAGCAGCTCGGACAGGGTTGGAAACACCATATATTTT | CASSSDRVGNTIYF
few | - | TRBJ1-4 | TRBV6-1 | TGTGCCAGCAGGGCCGGACAGCGCTGGGAAAAACTGTTTTTT | CASRAGQRWEKLFF
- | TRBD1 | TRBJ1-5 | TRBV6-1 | TGTGCCAGCAGTGAAAGGGGGGTAGACAGGGTGGCTCAGCCCCAGCATTTT | CASSERGVDRVAQPQHF
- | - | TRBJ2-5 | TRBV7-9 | TGTGCCAGCAGCTTAGGGGCGGGGCGAGGAGAGACCCAGTACTTC | CASSLGAGRGETQYF
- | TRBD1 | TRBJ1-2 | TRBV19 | TGTGCCAGTAGTATGGGCCAGGGGGTAAACAGCTATGGCTACACCTTC | CASSMGQGVNSYGYTF
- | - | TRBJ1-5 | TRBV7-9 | TGTGCCAGCAGCTTCGGTGGTTATAGCAATCAGCCCCAGCATTTT | CASSFGGYSNQPQHF
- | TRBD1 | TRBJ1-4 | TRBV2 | TGTGCCAGCAGTACAAAAACAGGGGGCCGGGATGAAAAACTGTTTTTT | CASSTKTGGRDEKLFF
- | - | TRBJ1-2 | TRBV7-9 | TGTGCCACCATTATAGGGGGGGGACCCCTGGCCAACTATGGCTACACCTTC | CATIIGGGPLANYGYTF
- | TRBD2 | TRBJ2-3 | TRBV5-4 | TGTGCCAGCAGCTTGGGTGCGGGGGGGCGGACCACAGATACGCAGTATTTT | CASSLGAGGRTTDTQYF
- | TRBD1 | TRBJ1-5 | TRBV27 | TGTGCCAGCAGTGGGGGACAGGGGGTCGTGCGCAATCAGCCCCAGCATTTT | CASSGGQGVVRNQPQHF
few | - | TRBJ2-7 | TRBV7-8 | TGTGCCAGCAGCTTAGCCCCCCGAGGGGGGACAGTCTCCTACGAGCAGTACTTC | CASSLAPRGGTVSYEQYF
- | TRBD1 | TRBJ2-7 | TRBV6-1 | TGTGCCAGCAGGGACAGGGAATTAATCCACGAGCAGTACTTC | CASRDRELIHEQYF
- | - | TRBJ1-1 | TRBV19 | TGTGCCAGTAGTATAGCCCCAGGGACTGAAGCTTTCTTT | CASSIAPGTEAFF
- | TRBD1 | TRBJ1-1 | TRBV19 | TGTGCCAGCCAGGACAGGGAAGGCACTGAAGCTTTCTTT | CASQDREGTEAFF
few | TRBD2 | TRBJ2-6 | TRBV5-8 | TGTGCCAGCAGCACCCCGCGGGGGGTGTACTCTGGGGCCAACGTCCTGACTTTC | CASSTPRGVYSGANVLTF
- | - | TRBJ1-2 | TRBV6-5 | TGTGCCAGCAGTTACTCCGGTCCCGCCGAGTCCTATGGCTACACCTTC | CASSYSGPAESYGYTF
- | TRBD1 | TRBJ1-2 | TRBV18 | TGTGCCAGCTCAAGGGATCCGGGACAGGAGGGTGGCTACACCTTC | CASSRDPGQEGGYTF
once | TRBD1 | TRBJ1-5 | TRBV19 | TGTGCCAGTAGTATCGACAGGGATTCCGGGGACCCCACATCTTGGACCCAGCATTTT | CASSIDRDSGDPTSWTQHF
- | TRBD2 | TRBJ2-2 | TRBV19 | TGTGCCAGTAGTATTTCCGCGGGGGGCACCGGGGAGCTGTTTTTT | CASSISAGGTGELFF
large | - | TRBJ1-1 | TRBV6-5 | TGTGCCAGCAGTTTCCGTTCTTGGTCGGCTGAAGCTTTCTTT | CASSFRSWSAEAFF
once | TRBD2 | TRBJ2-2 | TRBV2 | TGTGCCAGCAGTGGGCTGGGCGGGGGGGCGTCCGGGGAGCTGTTTTTT | CASSGLGGGASGELFF
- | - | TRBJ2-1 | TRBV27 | TGTGCCAGCAGTCAAGGGGGGGGATCCTACAATGAGCAGTTCTTC | CASSQGGGSYNEQFF
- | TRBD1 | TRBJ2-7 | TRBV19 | TGTGCCAGTAGTGGGCCCCCCGGGACAGGGGAGGCCTACGAGCAGTACTTC | CASSGPPGTGEAYEQYF
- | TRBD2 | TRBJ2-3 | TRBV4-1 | TGCGCCAGCAGCCCCCGACTAGCGGAGTCGGGTACGCAGTATTTT | CASSPRLAESGTQYF
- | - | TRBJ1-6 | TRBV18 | TGTGCCAGCTCACCCTCAATTGGGAGGCCCCTCCACTTT | CASSPSIGRPLHF
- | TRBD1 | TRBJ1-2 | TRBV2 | TGTGCCAGCTCAGGACAGGGTCTCTCTGGCTACACCTTC | CASSGQGLSGYTF
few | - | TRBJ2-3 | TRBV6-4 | TGTGCCAGCAGTGACGACGGGAGCACAGATACGCAGTATTTT | CASSDDGSTDTQYF
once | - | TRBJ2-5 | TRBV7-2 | TGTGCCAGCGCCGTGCTAGCGCGGGAGACCCAGTACTTC | CASAVLARETQYF
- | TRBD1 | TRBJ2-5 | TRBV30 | TGTGCCTGGAGTAAGGGGGCGGTCCAGCAGTACTTC | CAWSKGAVQQYF
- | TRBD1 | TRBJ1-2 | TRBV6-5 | TGTGCCAGCAGTTGCACCCCGACAGGGGCCGGCTACACCTTC | CASSCTPTGAGYTF
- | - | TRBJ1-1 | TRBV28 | TGTGCCAGCAGTACACAGACAAGCCCAGAAGCTTTCTTT | CASSTQTSPEAFF
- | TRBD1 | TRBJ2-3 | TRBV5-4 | TGTGCCAGCAGCGGAAGACAGGGAATAACAGATACGCAGTATTTT | CASSGRQGITDTQYF
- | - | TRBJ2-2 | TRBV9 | TGTGCCAGCAGCGTAGTCGGGGCCGGGGAGCTGTTTTTT | CASSVVGAGELFF
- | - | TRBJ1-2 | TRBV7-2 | TGTGCCAGCAGCTTCAGGGACTCGGGTCCGGGGGGCTACACCTTC | CASSFRDSGPGGYTF
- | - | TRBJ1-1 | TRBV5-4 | TGTGCCAGCAGCCCCGTCGGGAACACTGAAGCTTTCTTT | CASSPVGNTEAFF
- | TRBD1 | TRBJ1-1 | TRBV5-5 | TGTGCCAGCAGCCCCCGGACAGGGAAGACTGAAGCTTTCTTT | CASSPRTGKTEAFF
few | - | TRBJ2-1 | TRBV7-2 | TGTGCCAGCAGCTTAGGCTCGCGAGGTGAGCAGTTCTTC | CASSLGSRGEQFF
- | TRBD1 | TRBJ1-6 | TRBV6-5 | TGTGCCAGCAGAACAGGGGGCATGGATTCACCCCTCCACTTT | CASRTGGMDSPLHF
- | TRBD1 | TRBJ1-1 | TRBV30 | TGTGCCTGGAGTACAGGGGGCCGGTCTGAAGCTTTCTTT | CAWSTGGRSEAFF
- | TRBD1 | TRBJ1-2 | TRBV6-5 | TGTGCCAGCAGTTCTCCGGGGACAGAAGTCTATGGCTACACCTTC | CASSSPGTEVYGYTF
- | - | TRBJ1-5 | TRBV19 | TGTGCCAGTAGTATAGTGGGGGGTTGGACGGGGGCCCAGCATTTT | CASSIVGGWTGAQHF
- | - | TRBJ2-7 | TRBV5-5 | TGTGCCAGCAGTCAGGATAAGACGACGCAGTACTTC | CASSQDKTTQYF
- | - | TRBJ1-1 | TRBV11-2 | TGTGCCAGCAGCTCAAGCCGGGACAAAAGGAAGACTGAAGCTTTCTTT | CASSSSRDKRKTEAFF